These 29 T cell receptor beta chains came from one sample sequenced in a study of pediatric ulcerative colitis. The assay was immunoSEQ multiplex PCR, and TCRdb's table has in-frame clones only and misses some. Counted here are 15,000 to 20,000 clones, roughly 70% occurring once; the ten biggest clones make up roughly 3.1%. During colonoscopy, one to two rectal pinch biopsies were collected. Sequencing was carried out using gut tissue. The origin of the receptors is a girl aged 10 to 17 with moderate ulcerative colitis.

This sequence joins TRBV7-9 and TRBJ1-5, with unresolved D. The V and J ends lost 1 base and 5 bases respectively, with 12 bases between them. CDR1 is SEHNR and CDR2 is FQNEAQ in the germline V gene (reference sequence). CDR3 length equals 15 residues. Here the CDR3 reads CASSLGYGRDQPQHF. CDR3 DNA: TGTGCCAGCAGCTTAGGGTACGGACGAGATCAGCCCCAGCATTTT.

The gene calls are TRBV7-3 and TRBJ2-3, with D perhaps being TRBD1 or TRBD2 (5 bases each). V was clipped by 1 base and J by 5 bases, with 10 bases between them. CDR1 and CDR2 (germline): SGHTA, FQGTGA. CDR3 length: 14 residues. In DNA form, the CDR3 reads TGTGCCAGCAGCTTAATTGGGGGATTAGATACGCAGTATTTT. Its translation is CASSLIGGLDTQYF.

The chain joins TRBV28 to TRBJ2-3, with D perhaps assigned TRBD1 or TRBD2 (5 bases each). Trimming pared 6 bases from V and 0 bases from J, leaving 10 bases between. There are 14 residues in the CDR3. Germline-derived CDR1 and CDR2 are MDHEN and SYDVKM. The CDR3 bases are TGTGCCAGCAGCCCCTGGGGGAGCACAGATACGCAGTATTTT. This gives the protein CASSPWGSTDTQYF.

The genes are TRBV11-3 and TRBJ2-7; 10 bases agree with TRBD1. Trimming cost V 3 bases and J 1 base; bases outside gene matches: 9. CDR3 length: 17 amino acids. The germline CDR1 and CDR2 sequences are SGHNT and YENEEA. For the CDR3, the DNA is TGTGCCAGCAGCTTGGGTCTCACGGGACAGGGGTCCTACGAGCAGTACTTC. Residues: CASSLGLTGQGSYEQYF.

The chain joins TRBV2 to TRBJ2-2, with 7 positions matching TRBD2. Trimming removed 7 bases from V and 5 bases from J; junction bases left unmatched: 10. This CDR3 has 15 residues. Germline values: CDR1 SNHLY, CDR2 FYNNEI. The CDR3 DNA reads TGTGCCAGCATCTCCGGTAGCGGGCGTACCGGGGAGCTGTTTTTT. This encodes CASISGSGRTGELFF.

The rearrangement uses TRBV5-6 and TRBJ1-2; the D is unclear. The CDR3 consists of 13 residues. The germline V gene has CDR1 SGHDT and CDR2 YYEEEE. Trimming took off 0 bases at V and 5 bases at J, with 8 bases between the two ends. CDR3 in DNA: TGTGCCAGCAGCTTGGCCGCGGATTATGGCTACACCTTC. This gives the protein CASSLAADYGYTF.

This clone was seen only once. J is TRBJ1-2 and V is TRBV28; D not certain. Germline CDR1 and CDR2: MDHEN and SYDVKM. The CDR3 length is 13 residues. Between the trimmed V and J ends, which lost 8 bases and 0 bases, there was a span of 10 bases. In DNA form, the CDR3 reads TGTGCCAGCGCGTCGGGCCCTAACTATGGCTACACCTTC. This sequence encodes CASASGPNYGYTF.

This rearrangement joins TRBV13 to TRBJ1-1; 8 bases are shared with TRBD1. Germline CDR1 reads PRHDT; CDR2 reads FYEKMQ (reference sequence). The CDR3 totals 16 residues. With V trimmed by 4 bases and J by 0 bases, 7 bases remained unmatched. The CDR3 sequence: CASSSYRGVMNTEAFF. The CDR3 DNA reads TGTGCCAGCAGCTCCTACAGGGGGGTCATGAACACTGAAGCTTTCTTT.

The chain employs TRBV5-4 and TRBJ2-3, with 11 nucleotides matching TRBD2. CDR3 length equals 18 residues. The V and J ends lost 4 bases and 3 bases, in that order; junction bases with no gene match: 13. Germline CDR1 reads SGHNT; CDR2 reads YYREEE (reference sequence). CDR3 loop: CASSLSLTSGVGTDTQYF. The CDR3 bases are TGTGCCAGCAGCCTATCCCTGACTAGCGGGGTGGGAACAGATACGCAGTATTTT. The entire variable domain, with the rest obtained from reference TRBV5-4 and TRBJ2-3, is as follows: ETGVTQSPTHLIKTRGQQVTLRCSSQSGHNTVSWYQQALGQGPQFIFQYYREEENGRGNFPPRFSGLQFPNYSSELNVNALELDDSALYLCASSLSLTSGVGTDTQYFGPGTRLTVL.

J is TRBJ1-2 and V is TRBV28; TRBD1 aligns across 8 bases. Germline trimming cut 3 bases from V and 5 bases from J; bases unmatched to any gene: 8. This CDR3 is 15 amino acids long. From germline, CDR1 is MDHEN and CDR2 SYDVKM. The CDR3 DNA reads TGTGCCAGCAGTTTGCTAAGACAGGGGCCATATGGCTACACCTTC. Protein product: CASSLLRQGPYGYTF.

To note about this clone: The junction shows a germline mismatch at one end, possibly a read error. The rearrangement joins TRBV5-6 to TRBJ1-1; no clear D. The CDR3 has 11 residues. Germline V gene data show CDR1 as SGHDT and CDR2 as YYEEEE. The chain's CDR3 is CASSLVGREAF. As DNA, the CDR3 is TGTGCCAGCAGCTTGGTGGGCCGAGAAGCTTTT.

This clone appeared once. The chain combines TRBV2 with TRBJ1-5; no definite D call. Germline CDR1 and CDR2: SNHLY and FYNNEI. The CDR3 sequence is 13 residues long. V lost 5 bases to trimming and J lost 4 bases, with 9 bases between them. The CDR3 DNA sequence: TGTGCCAGCAGTCTCGAGCCTAATCAGCCCCAGCATTTT. Its protein product is CASSLEPNQPQHF.

This chain links TRBV28 with TRBJ1-1; D is ambiguous. Germline-derived CDR1 and CDR2 are MDHEN and SYDVKM. V lost 6 bases and J lost 1, with 6 bases in between. The CDR3 contains 12 residues. The CDR3: CASRRGNTEAFF. CDR3 bases: TGTGCCAGCAGACGGGGGAACACTGAAGCTTTCTTT.

This clone has just one count. This sequence joins TRBV9 and TRBJ2-3; weak D call: TRBD2 (6 bases). Per the germline V gene, CDR1 is SGDLS and CDR2 is YYNGEE. V was trimmed by 2 bases and J by 2 bases, leaving 12 bases between them. The CDR3 loop spans 15 amino acids. CDR3 sequence: CASSVEGLFTDTQYF. As DNA, the CDR3 is TGTGCCAGCAGCGTGGAGGGACTGTTCACAGATACGCAGTATTTT.

The chain employs TRBV10-3 and TRBJ2-1, with TRBD2 matching over 12 bases. The trim removed 3 bases at V and 2 bases at J, leaving 2 bases unmatched. CDR3 length: 16 amino acids. Germline V gives CDR1 ENHRY, CDR2 SYGVKD. CDR3 in amino acids: CAISERLAGAYNEQFF. The CDR3 region has the DNA TGTGCCATCAGTGAAAGACTAGCGGGAGCCTACAATGAGCAGTTCTTC.

The chain combines TRBV28 with TRBJ2-5; 16 bases match TRBD2. Germline V gene data show CDR1 as MDHEN and CDR2 as SYDVKM. Germline trimming cut 4 bases from V and 4 bases from J; bases unmatched to any gene: 6. The CDR3 consists of 17 residues. The chain's CDR3 is CASSSGLAGGWSETQYF. DNA of the CDR3: TGTGCCAGCAGTTCGGGACTAGCGGGAGGGTGGTCAGAGACCCAGTACTTC.

The chain uses TRBV4-1 and TRBJ1-1, with D possibly being TRBD1 (6 bases). Germline V lookup: CDR1 MGHRA, CDR2 YSYEKL. This CDR3 has 15 residues. The V and J ends lost 1 base and 9 bases respectively, with 18 bases between them. The CDR3, as DNA: TGCGCCAGCAGCCAAGTTTATTTTATGGGGGGCAAAGCTTTCTTT. Its translation is CASSQVYFMGGKAFF.

The chain is built from TRBV5-1 and TRBJ1-1; 10 nucleotides agree with TRBD1. Germline values: CDR1 SGHRS, CDR2 YFSETQ. The junction had 4 bases not matched to a gene; V was cut back by 0 bases and J by 5 bases. There are 15 residues in the CDR3. This CDR3 reads CASSLVGTGETEAFF. The CDR3 DNA sequence: TGCGCCAGCAGCTTGGTTGGGACAGGGGAAACTGAAGCTTTCTTT.

The CDR3 DNA sequence: TGTGCCAGCAGTGAAGCGGACAGGGAAGGATGGGTTGAGGAGACCCAGTACTTC. As protein: CASSEADREGWVEETQYF. The V and J genes are TRBV6-1 and TRBJ2-5, with TRBD1 identical over 8 bases. V lost 0 bases to trimming and J lost 5 bases; unmatched junction nucleotides: 14. The CDR3 consists of 18 residues. Per germline, CDR1 MNHNS and CDR2 SASEGT.

V and J are TRBV15 and TRBJ1-1; D call uncertain. Germline CDR1 is LNHNV and CDR2 is YYDKDF (reference sequence). The CDR3 length is 15 residues. Trimming took off 0 bases at V and 11 bases at J, with 19 bases between the two ends. The CDR3 is CATSRDFGGRRSAFF. CDR3 bases: TGTGCCACCAGCAGAGATTTCGGCGGACGGAGGTCTGCTTTCTTT.

The chain is built from TRBV27 and TRBJ1-2; D is possibly TRBD1 (5 bases). This CDR3 comprises 15 residues. CDR1 and CDR2 from the germline V gene are MNHEY and SMNVEV (reference sequence). The V end lost 2 bases, the J end lost 3 bases, and 13 bases lay between the germline ends. The CDR3, as DNA: TGTGCCAGCAGTTTAGCGGGGACGGCTGACTATGGCTACACCTTC. Translating it yields CASSLAGTADYGYTF.

V usage is TRBV6-4 and J usage is TRBJ2-1; the match to TRBD1 covers 11 bases. Losses at the gene ends were 2 bases for V and 6 bases for J; bases not matched to a gene: 0. Germline V gene lookup returns CDR1 MRHNA and CDR2 SNTAGT. The CDR3 runs 14 residues. The CDR3 nucleotides read TGTGCCAGCAGTGACGGGACAGGGGGCAATGAGCAGTTCTTC. Amino acid sequence: CASSDGTGGNEQFF.

This clone occurred a few times. The chain uses TRBV2 and TRBJ1-6; weak D call: TRBD1 (5 bases). CDR1 and CDR2 (germline): SNHLY, FYNNEI. This CDR3 has 15 residues. The ends were cut back, 3 bases at V and 9 bases at J, with 15 bases in the middle. The DNA of the CDR3 is TGTGCCAGCAGTGAGTCTCCGGGGGAGGTTTCACCCCTCCACTTT. Protein product: CASSESPGEVSPLHF.

The CDR3 nucleotides read TGTGCCACCAGCAGGGTTAGCGAGCCCTACGAGCAGTACTTC. Its translation: CATSRVSEPYEQYF. The chain carries TRBV15 and TRBJ2-7; D is perhaps TRBD2 (5 bases). This CDR3 has 14 amino acids. Germline-derived CDR1 and CDR2 are LNHNV and YYDKDF (reference sequence). The V and J ends lost 3 bases and 2 bases respectively, with 11 bases between them. The variable domain in full, completed from reference TRBV15 and TRBJ2-7, reads DAMVIQNPRYQVTQFGKPVTLSCSQTLNHNVMYWYQQKSSQAPKLLFHYYDKDFNNEADTPDNFQSRRPNTSFCFLDIRSPGLGDTAMYLCATSRVSEPYEQYFGPGTRLTVT.

This clone was found once. The V and J genes are TRBV12-5 and TRBJ2-3, with D perhaps TRBD1 (6 bases). Germline assignment: CDR1 LGHNT and CDR2 FRNRAP. CDR3 size: 16 residues. V lost 0 bases and J lost 3, with 13 bases in between. The CDR3 nucleotides are TGTGCTAGTGGTTTGGTATATCAGGGGACGACAGATACGCAGTATTTT. This gives the protein CASGLVYQGTTDTQYF. The complete variable domain, with remaining parts taken from reference TRBV12-5 and TRBJ2-3, reads DARVTQTPRHKVTEMGQEVTMRCQPILGHNTVFWYRQTMMQGLELLAYFRNRAPLDDSGMPKDRFSAEMPDATLATLKIQPSEPRDSAVYFCASGLVYQGTTDTQYFGPGTRLTVL.

The V gene is TRBV6-5, the J gene TRBJ2-3; 11 nucleotides match TRBD2. CDR3 length equals 15 residues. Germline V lookup: CDR1 MNHEY, CDR2 SVGAGI. The ends lost 6 bases at V and 2 bases at J; junction bases unmatched: 4. CDR3 protein: CASSPSGGPTDTQYF. The CDR3 nucleotides are TGTGCCAGCAGCCCTAGCGGGGGGCCCACAGATACGCAGTATTTT.

The DNA of the CDR3 is TGTGCCAGTAGTACTCCCCGGCAGGGGAAAGGGGGTGAAGCTTTCTTT. Translating it yields CASSTPRQGKGGEAFF. This chain joins TRBV19 and TRBJ1-1; TRBD1 might be the D (6 bases). V lost 4 bases and J lost 7, with 22 bases in between. Germline CDR1 LNHDA, CDR2 SQIVND (reference sequence). The CDR3 totals 16 residues.

The chain has TRBV5-1 and TRBJ2-1; possibly TRBD2 for D (6 bases). Deletions cut 4 bases from V and 10 bases from J, with 12 bases between. CDR1 and CDR2 (germline): SGHRS, YFSETQ. The CDR3 totals 12 residues. The CDR3 DNA is TGCGCCAGCAGCGAGGGAGGTATAGAGCAGTTCTTC. Translation gives CASSEGGIEQFF.

This clone was counted a few times. The chain combines TRBV16 with TRBJ1-1; TRBD1 might be the D (5 bases). The V end lost 4 bases, the J end lost 10 bases, and 16 bases lay between the germline ends. The V gene's germline CDR1 is KGHSY and CDR2 FQNENV. CDR3 size: 13 residues. In DNA, the CDR3 is TGTGCCAGCAGCCCGGGATCAGGGCAGGCAGCTTTCTTT. The encoded protein is CASSPGSGQAAFF.